This TCR beta chain was recorded in a study of cytomegalovirus exposure and HLA in healthy donors. Study context: Prior work identified about 120 million unique TCR beta sequences in roughly 180 million T cells.

The PCR was carried out with 60 Vbeta primers and 13 Jbeta primers. Assay: immunoSEQ multiplex PCR; the TCRdb copy retains only in-frame clones and omits some. There are some 110,000 clones in the sample; around 79% occur only once, and 3% to 4.5% lies in the top ten. Healthy individuals who donated bone marrow served as the donors. Study-level results: Specificity for CMV antigens was confirmed in vitro for a few of the CMV-associated chains. Later genetic work tied a missense DCLRE1C variant to beta-chain V and J trimming.

A note on this clone: Its antigen remains unidentified.

The CDR3 has 17 amino acids. Trimming took 6 bases from V and 5 from J; bases not matched to a gene: 11. Germline V gene lookup returns CDR1 SGHTA and CDR2 FQGNSA. This TCR came from a man aged 55 to 70 in good health and CMV-seronegative. The chain uses TRBV7-2 and TRBJ2-1; 12 nucleotides match TRBD2. The source material was PBMCs. The CDR3 spells CASRRGLAGGRNNEQFF. CDR3 DNA sequence: TGTGCCAGCAGGCGGGGGCTAGCGGGGGGGCGAAACAATGAGCAGTTCTTC.